Presented here are 13 T cell receptor beta chains from one specimen sequenced in a study of technical replicates of blood from four donors. Generated by immunoSEQ multiplex PCR, the TCRdb table keeps only in-frame clones and is missing some. In the table there are tens of thousands of clones, about nine tenths of which are singletons. Specimen: T cells isolated from PBMCs. Receptors originate from a human donor in good health.

The chain employs TRBV13 and TRBJ1-1, with 8 bases that match TRBD1. The CDR3 runs to 15 residues. The J segment lost 1 base and the V segment lost 5 bases, leaving 6 bases of the junction unmatched. Per the germline V gene, CDR1 is PRHDT and CDR2 is FYEKMQ (reference sequence). The CDR3 here is CASSGSDRANTEAFF. CDR3 in DNA: TGTGCCAGCAGCGGATCGGACAGGGCGAACACTGAAGCTTTCTTT.

The chain recombines TRBV11-3 with TRBJ2-2, with 8 bases fitting TRBD2. After removal of 3 bases from V and 3 bases from J, the junction contained 3 bases not matched to a gene. Germline assignment: CDR1 SGHNT and CDR2 YENEEA. The CDR3 has 15 residues. CDR3 bases: TGTGCCAGCAGCTTGGGACTAGGGGACACCGGGGAGCTGTTTTTT. Residues: CASSLGLGDTGELFF.

The chain is built from TRBV25-1 and TRBJ2-2; no definite D call. V gave up 5 bases and J gave up 5 bases, with 9 bases separating them. Germline V CDR1 and CDR2: MGHDK, SYGVNS. The CDR3 covers 13 residues. CDR3 nucleotide sequence: TGTGCCAGCAGTCAAGACTTAACCGGGGAGCTGTTTTTT. It specifies CASSQDLTGELFF.

This clone was recorded only once. This rearrangement joins TRBV5-1 to TRBJ2-2; the match to TRBD1 covers 8 bases. Per the germline V gene, CDR1 is SGHRS and CDR2 is YFSETQ. The CDR3 is 17 amino acids. After removal of 4 bases from V and 4 bases from J, the junction contained 12 bases not matched to a gene. CDR3 nucleotide sequence: TGCGCCAGCAGCACCTCGATACAGGGGGTGGGCACCGGGGAGCTGTTTTTT. It specifies CASSTSIQGVGTGELFF.

This rearrangement joins TRBV9 to TRBJ2-1, with 9 bases aligning to TRBD1. Trimming took 2 bases from V and 4 from J; bases not matched to a gene: 10. The CDR3 runs 17 residues. Germline V gives CDR1 SGDLS, CDR2 YYNGEE. The CDR3 DNA follows: TGTGCCAGCAGCGTGGGACAGGGAGCCAACGTATACAATGAGCAGTTCTTC. Its translation is CASSVGQGANVYNEQFF.

The chain's CDR3 is CATSQREGPDTQYF. The CDR3 DNA reads as TGTGCCACCTCCCAGCGGGAGGGCCCAGATACGCAGTATTTT. This rearrangement joins TRBV15 to TRBJ2-3, with 10 bases matching TRBD2. Germline assignment: CDR1 LNHNV and CDR2 YYDKDF (reference sequence). V was clipped by 8 bases and J by 4 bases; unmatched bases: 6. The CDR3 runs to 14 residues. The complete variable domain, with remaining parts taken from reference TRBV15 and TRBJ2-3, reads DAMVIQNPRYQVTQFGKPVTLSCSQTLNHNVMYWYQQKSSQAPKLLFHYYDKDFNNEADTPDNFQSRRPNTSFCFLDIRSPGLGDTAMYLCATSQREGPDTQYFGPGTRLTVL.

This rearrangement joins TRBV28 to TRBJ1-5; D gene unclear. The CDR3 has 15 residues. Trimming cost V 1 base and J 0 bases, with 7 bases left between them. CDR1 is MDHEN, CDR2 SYDVKM, per germline. The CDR3 is CASSLLRYSNQPQHF. Here the CDR3 DNA reads TGTGCCAGCAGTTTATTGCGGTATAGCAATCAGCCCCAGCATTTT.

The rearrangement joins TRBV21-1 to TRBJ2-1; the listed D gene, TRBD1, was not tested against the DNA. TRBV21-1 is termed a pseudogene. There are 16 residues in the CDR3. The CDR3 reads CASSKVRTGGYNEQFF. The CDR3 DNA sequence: TGTGCCAGCAGCAAAGTTAGGACAGGGGGCTACAATGAGCAGTTCTTC.

The genes are TRBV5-4 and TRBJ2-1; D unclear. The V gene's germline CDR1 is SGHNT and CDR2 YYREEE (reference sequence). The CDR3 contains 14 residues. V lost 1 base and J lost 0, with 5 bases in between. The CDR3 DNA reads TGTGCCAGCAGCTTGTTTAGCTCCTACAATGAGCAGTTCTTC. It is translated as CASSLFSSYNEQFF.

The J gene is TRBJ1-3, the V gene TRBV30; D call uncertain. The CDR3 contains 14 residues. The V gene's germline CDR1 is GTSNPN and CDR2 SVGIG (reference sequence). Trimming left V 3 bases short and J 4 bases short, with 13 bases between. The CDR3 protein is CAWRKQTGGNTIYF. In nucleotides, the CDR3 is TGTGCCTGGAGAAAGCAAACGGGGGGAAACACCATATATTTT.

The chain combines TRBV25-1 with TRBJ2-7; 9 bases are shared with TRBD1. V dropped 2 bases and J dropped 3; count of bases not matched to a gene: 14. Germline V gene sequence: CDR1 MGHDK, CDR2 SYGVNS. This CDR3 region has 18 residues. CDR3 sequence (DNA): TGTGCCAGCAGTGAAGGGACAGGGAGAGCCCACCTCAACTACGAGCAGTACTTC. Residues: CASSEGTGRAHLNYEQYF.

Concerning this clone itself: Mismatch with germline at one junction end may stem from a read error. The rearrangement uses TRBV7-9 and TRBJ2-7; 11 bases are shared with TRBD2. CDR3 length equals 12 residues. Germline loops: CDR1 SEHNR, CDR2 FQNEAQ (reference sequence). The chain's CDR3 is CASSLEGLAVFF. For the CDR3, the DNA is TGTGCCAGCAGCCTTGAGGGACTAGCGGTTTTCTTC.

V usage is TRBV7-6 and J usage is TRBJ1-2; 7 bases agree with TRBD1. This CDR3 is built from 15 residues. Germline V gene lookup returns CDR1 SGHVS and CDR2 FNYEAQ. Trimming removed 3 bases from V and 4 bases from J; junction bases left unmatched: 8. CDR3 DNA sequence: TGTGCCAGCAGCTTGGACCTGACAGGGACCTATGGCTACACCTTC. Protein sequence: CASSLDLTGTYGYTF.